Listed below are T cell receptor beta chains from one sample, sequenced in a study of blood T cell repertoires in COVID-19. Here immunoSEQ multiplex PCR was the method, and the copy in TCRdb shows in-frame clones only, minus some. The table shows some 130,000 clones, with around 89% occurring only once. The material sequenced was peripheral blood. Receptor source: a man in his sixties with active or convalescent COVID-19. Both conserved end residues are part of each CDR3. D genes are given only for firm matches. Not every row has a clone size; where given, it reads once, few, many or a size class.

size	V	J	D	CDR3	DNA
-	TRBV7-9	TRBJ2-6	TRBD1	CANNPGQGTPGANVLTF	TGTGCCAACAATCCGGGACAGGGGACTCCAGGGGCCAACGTCCTGACTTTC
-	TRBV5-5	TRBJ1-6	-	CASSLESHTGFPLHF	TGTGCCAGCAGCTTGGAGTCCCATACAGGATTCCCCCTCCACTTT
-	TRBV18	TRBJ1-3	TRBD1	CASSPLDGTAGNTIYF	TGTGCCAGCTCACCTTTAGATGGGACAGCTGGAAACACCATATATTTT
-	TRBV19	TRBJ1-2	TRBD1	CASRADREVGYTF	TGTGCCAGTAGGGCGGACAGGGAAGTTGGCTACACCTTC
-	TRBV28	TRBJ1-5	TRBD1	CASSDPGGQGNQPQHF	TGTGCCAGCAGTGACCCCGGAGGACAGGGAAACCAGCCCCAGCATTTT
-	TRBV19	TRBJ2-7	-	CASKGEIDYEQYF	TGTGCCAGTAAGGGGGAGATAGACTACGAGCAGTACTTC
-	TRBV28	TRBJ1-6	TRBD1	CASSIGQGGNSPLHF	TGTGCCAGCAGTATAGGACAGGGCGGCAATTCACCCCTCCACTTT
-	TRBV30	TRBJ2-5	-	CAWTGGQGETQYF	TGTGCCTGGACGGGCGGGCAAGGAGAGACCCAGTACTTC
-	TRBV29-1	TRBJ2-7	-	CSVETRGRGYEQYF	TGCAGCGTTGAAACCAGGGGCCGGGGCTACGAGCAGTACTTC
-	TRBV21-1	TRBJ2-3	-	CASPEEEPLPSTDTQYF	TGTGCCAGCCCGGAGGAAGAGCCCCTGCCTAGCACAGATACGCAGTATTTT
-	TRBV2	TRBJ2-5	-	CASGGRETQYF	TGTGCCAGCGGAGGGCGGGAGACCCAGTACTTC
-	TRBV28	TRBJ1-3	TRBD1	CASRLQGQPGNTIYF	TGTGCCAGCCGACTCCAGGGACAGCCTGGAAACACCATATATTTT
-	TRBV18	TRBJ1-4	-	CASSSIRGGEKLFF	TGTGCCAGCTCAAGTATAAGGGGCGGTGAAAAACTGTTTTTT
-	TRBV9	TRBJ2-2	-	CASSVDSGIKNTGELFF	TGTGCCAGCAGCGTAGATTCAGGGATTAAGAACACCGGGGAGCTGTTTTTT
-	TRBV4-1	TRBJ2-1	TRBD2	CASAVGTTYSEQFF	TGCGCCAGCGCTGTCGGGACTACCTACAGTGAGCAGTTCTTC
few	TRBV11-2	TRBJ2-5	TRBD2	CASRLAGALGTQYF	TGTGCCAGCAGGCTAGCGGGGGCATTGGGGACCCAGTACTTC
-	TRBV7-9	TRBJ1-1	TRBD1	CASSLDGTGPEAFF	TGTGCCAGCAGCTTAGACGGGACAGGCCCTGAAGCTTTCTTT